The present entry profiles one T cell receptor beta chain with its context. This clonotype has a count of ten or more. The target of this receptor is not known. No much larger clone is present one base from it, and per-base qualities are unavailable. This specimen belongs to a study of T cells in Graves' hyperthyroidism and ophthalmopathy (dated by TCRdb to between 2019 and 2020). Background for the entire study: TCR V-J signatures able to tell the groups apart were searched for in a discovery cohort of approximately 95 patients, of whom about 40 had Graves' ophthalmopathy and about 60 had stable Graves' hyperthyroidism. In more than five Graves' hyperthyroidism patients, the study also compared T-cell repertoires from thyroid tissue with T-cell repertoires from blood. The paper reports TCR Vbeta CDR3 sequencing of over 130 peripheral blood samples: under 45 ophthalmopathy, roughly 74 hyperthyroidism and approximately 17 progressor patients. Following sampling, methimazole starting at 30 mg daily was given to hyperthyroidism patients, and high-dose intravenous methylprednisolone was given to ophthalmopathy patients. Whether ophthalmopathy could be predicted prospectively was tested in an independent validation cohort made up of roughly 19 hyperthyroidism patients plus 17 patients who later progressed to ophthalmopathy. The roughly 94 discovery patients were randomly divided into training and test sets at a 7:3 ratio.

TCR beta CDR3 regions were amplified from RNA transcripts. For the first round of RT-PCR on the TCR CDR3, the HTBI primer set was used together with the Qiagen OneStep RT-PCR kit. The libraries were constructed in a second round of multiplex PCR and then size-selected and purified. The libraries were sequenced on an Illumina HiSeq2000 using paired-end 100 bp reads. Processing in the source paper ran as follows. SOAPnuke was used to process the raw data, removing reads that contained adapters or uncalled bases, had a mean Phred below 15, or lacked an exact match to the constant primer or identifier. COPE v1.2.5 was used to merge high-quality paired reads, and clonotypes were defined as unique nucleotide sequences. Clonotypes were aligned to IMGT TRBV, TRBD and TRBJ reference segments using MiTCR v1.1. The analysis was restricted to V-J combinations with a frequency above 0.0001, which together covered 99.2% of the repertoires. A TCS score was defined as the ratio of F50 (clonal expansion) to E x V (chaos), with BLOSUM62-based TCRdist applied between CDR3 peptides within each V-J. Welch's t-statistics and random forest reduced 500 to 650 V-J features to 13, which were used in a naive Bayes classifier (R e1071). Thyroid-blood repertoire similarity was quantified with the Morisita-Horn index. TCRdb handled the public reads itself, with Q25 trimming in fastp and clone calling in MiXCR, and kept productive beta chains. When rows share a CDR3 protein, they turn into one entry using the most common DNA and genes. None of the V and J calls come from the authors' own analysis; TCRdb made them. The sample contains approximately 500,000 distinct CDR3 sequences, around 42% of them found a single time. The leading ten clones occupy more than 7.5% of the sample.

Stable Graves' hyperthyroidism was defined as no progression to ophthalmopathy during 18 months of follow-up. The hyperthyroidism patients were between 18 and 65 years old and newly diagnosed, with a disease duration of less than 2 months. Any patient with an uncontrolled infection, another autoimmune disease, pregnancy or lactation was excluded. Diagnoses were established on the basis of clinical symptoms, serum thyroxine and TRAb, thyroid ultrasound, and orbital computed tomography. Trizol reagent was used to extract total RNA, and RNA quality was then checked on an Agilent 2100 Bioanalyzer. The paper's findings and limits, for the study overall: Most expanded thyroid clonotypes (frequency above 0.001) were also found in blood, which suggests that blood repertoires may mirror thyroid immune responses. Ophthalmopathy was separated from stable hyperthyroidism by a 13 V-J signature model, with 85% to 90% sensitivity and 81% to 82% specificity obtained in cross-validation and 80%/75% obtained in testing. In validation, the model predicted progression to ophthalmopathy a median of about 6.8 months before onset, with about 67% sensitivity and 72.22% specificity. Sample size was not statistically predetermined, and investigators were not blinded to group allocation.

Reading the germline V gene gives CDR1 SQVTM and CDR2 ANQGSEA. The CDR3 sequence holds 14 residues, the cysteine and phenylalanine included. Just CDR3 DNA is preserved here, 42 bases in frame from base 1. V is pared back by 4 bases and J by 3 bases, with 16 bases lying between the germline termini. The sequence came from a woman under 30 with Graves' hyperthyroidism. The receptor chain draws on TRBV29-1 and TRBJ2-7; the D gene could be either TRBD1 or TRBD2, each agreeing at 5 bases. The specimen sequenced was peripheral blood or thyroid tissue (not recorded which). The DNA sequence reads TGCAGCGTTGTGAGGGACGGGCCTGACTACGAGCAGTACTTC. It translates as CSVVRDGPDYEQYF.